This entry lists 8 T cell receptor beta chains sequenced from one sample in a study of naive and memory T cell subsets. General study results and limits: Naive repertoires, especially CD8, held a few larger clonotypes, possibly memory cells re-expressing CD45RA.

An equimolar mix of two oligonucleotides served as the beta constant-region primer for TRBC1 and TRBC2. Four rounds of PCR amplified the ligated cDNA using nested alpha and beta constant-region primers plus SP2. Via MiXCR, TCRdb re-called the UMI-ligation and nested PCR reads, giving one row per CDR3 protein. The profile covers tens of thousands of distinct CDR3 sequences, with roughly 10% appearing a single time and around 0.13% taken by the ten largest. The antigens of these receptors remain unknown. Material for sequencing was naive CD4+ T cells from blood. The receptor source for this set is a human donor in good health.

This clonotype has a handful of counts. CDR3 nucleotides: TGTGCCAGCAGCATTTCCCTGGCGGAGACCCAGTACTTC. Translation gives CASSISLAETQYF. This chain uses TRBV7-9 with TRBJ2-5; D gene unclear. This CDR3 contains 13 residues. Trimming removed 5 bases at V and 5 bases at J, with 12 bases between. From germline, CDR1 is SEHNR and CDR2 FQNEAQ (reference sequence).

The genes are TRBV20-1 and TRBJ1-1; D is uncertain. CDR1 is DFQATT and CDR2 is SNEGSKA in the germline V gene (reference sequence). Trimming shortened V by 4 bases and J by 0 bases, and 6 bases separated the two germline ends. The CDR3 runs 12 residues. The CDR3: CSAMRVNTEAFF. Written as DNA, the CDR3 is TGCAGTGCTATGCGAGTGAACACTGAAGCTTTCTTT.

This clonotype was seen more than once but under ten times. This chain uses TRBV6-5 with TRBJ2-7, with D unclear. V lost 8 bases and J lost 5, with 10 bases in between. This CDR3 is 11 amino acids long. Looked up from germline, CDR1 is MNHEY and CDR2 is SVGAGI. CDR3 coding DNA: TGTGCCAGCCGGCTGCTGCACGAGCAGTACTTC. Amino acids: CASRLLHEQYF.

This rearrangement joins TRBV11-2 to TRBJ2-7; 7 bases line up with TRBD1. Per germline, CDR1 SGHAT and CDR2 FQNNGV. The CDR3 length is 18 residues. J was trimmed by 3 bases and V by 0 bases; bases with no gene match: 14. CDR3 protein: CASSLDWSRDSYYYEQYF. DNA of the CDR3: TGTGCCAGCAGCTTAGATTGGAGCAGGGACAGCTACTACTACGAGCAGTACTTC. Supplemented by reference TRBV11-2 and TRBJ2-7, the full variable domain reads EAGVAQSPRYKIIEKRQSVAFWCNPISGHATLYWYQQILGQGPKLLIQFQNNGVVDDSQLPKDRFSAERLKGVDSTLKIQPAKLEDSAVYLCASSLDWSRDSYYYEQYFGPGTRLTVT.

This clonotype has a handful of counts. The rearrangement links TRBV7-3 to TRBJ2-3; 15 bases match TRBD2. The length of the CDR3 is 17 residues. Germline V gene sequence: CDR1 SGHTA, CDR2 FQGTGA. Trimming removed 3 bases from V and 8 bases from J; junction bases left unmatched: 9. Here the CDR3 reads CASSFGLAGGRGGTQYF. The CDR3 DNA follows: TGTGCCAGCAGCTTCGGACTAGCGGGGGGGCGAGGGGGTACGCAGTATTTT.

In this sample, this clonotype turned up many times. The V call is TRBV4-2, the J call TRBJ2-3, with a weak D call TRBD2 (6 bases). The CDR3 consists of 16 residues. The V end lost 6 bases, the J end lost 0 bases, and 16 bases lay between the germline ends. Germline V gene sequence: CDR1 LGHNA, CDR2 YNFKEQ. CDR3 nucleotides: TGTGCCAGCAGGAAACTCATAGCGGCTAGCACAGATACGCAGTATTTT. Translation gives CASRKLIAASTDTQYF.

With respect to this clonotype: This could be a read error, since a much larger clone is one nucleotide away. The chain links TRBV4-2 to TRBJ2-7; 9 bases map to TRBD1. This CDR3 spans 16 amino acids. The germline V gene encodes CDR1 LGHNA and CDR2 YNFKEQ. The V gene end was trimmed by 4 bases and the J gene end by 4 bases; junction bases not matched to a gene: 11. The DNA for the CDR3 is TGTGCCAGCAGCCTCGCGGAGGGACAGGGAAGTTACGAGCAGTACTTC. Its protein is CASSLAEGQGSYEQYF.

The J gene is TRBJ1-2, the V gene TRBV5-5, with 7 bases aligning to TRBD1. The length of the CDR3 is 15 residues. Trimming took 4 bases from V and 5 from J; bases not matched to a gene: 11. Germline V gene lookup returns CDR1 SGHKS and CDR2 YYEKEE (reference sequence). CDR3 sequence: CASSPGQWDRYGYTF. DNA for the CDR3: TGTGCCAGCAGCCCGGGACAGTGGGATCGGTATGGCTACACCTTC.